Listed below are T cell receptor beta chains from one sample, sequenced in a study of shared clonotypes between healthy human individuals. The repertoire was sequenced with immunoSEQ multiplex PCR; TCRdb's copy has only in-frame clones and lacks some. The table shows about 2.4 million clones, with approximately 94% occurring only once. Sequenced sample: naive CD4+ T cells from PBMCs. These receptors all come from a young man in good health. Some clones in this sample may be carry-over from other donors' samples. CDR3s include the opening cysteine and the closing phenylalanine or tryptophan. A D gene is named only where the DNA matches it firmly. Expanded clones are given a class, and other clones once, few, many or no size at all.

CDR3 DNA | CDR3 protein | clone size | J gene | V gene | D gene
TGCGCCAGCAGGGTACAGGGGGCTGGGGCCAACGTCCTGACTTTC | CASRVQGAGANVLTF | NA | TRBJ2-6 | TRBV5-1 | TRBD1
TGCGCCAGCAGCCACGAGTTTGGCGGGAGTCCGGATACGCAGTATTTT | CASSHEFGGSPDTQYF | NA | TRBJ2-3 | TRBV4-3 | TRBD2
TGTGCCACCAGCAGAGGCGGGAAGGACCAAGAGACCCAGTACTTC | CATSRGGKDQETQYF | NA | TRBJ2-5 | TRBV15 | NA
TGTGCCAGCAGTTACATGGGGGGCCAACTGTACCAAGAGACCCAGTACTTC | CASSYMGGQLYQETQYF | NA | TRBJ2-5 | TRBV2 | NA
TGCGCCAGCAGCTACGGACATGGCTTGGGGACCGGGGAGCTGTTTTTT | CASSYGHGLGTGELFF | NA | TRBJ2-2 | TRBV23-1 | NA
TGTGCCAGTAGCACGCTAGCGGGGGCCTACAATGAGCAGTTCTTC | CASSTLAGAYNEQFF | NA | TRBJ2-1 | TRBV19 | TRBD2
TGTGCCAGCAGCACACGACAGGGGGCGGATGGCTACACCTTC | CASSTRQGADGYTF | NA | TRBJ1-2 | TRBV28 | TRBD1
TGCGCCAGCAGCTCGCCGGGACTAGCGGGAGGTGGTGAGCAGTTCTTC | CASSSPGLAGGGEQFF | NA | TRBJ2-1 | TRBV4-1 | TRBD2
TGTGCCAGCAGCCCACTCGACGGGATAGTACGCGAGCAGTACTTC | CASSPLDGIVREQYF | NA | TRBJ2-7 | TRBV11-1 | NA
TGTGCCATCAGTCAGGACGGCGACAATGAGCAGTTCTTC | CAISQDGDNEQFF | NA | TRBJ2-1 | TRBV10-3 | NA
TGTGCCAGCAGTTTAGGACAGACAAACACTGAAGCTTTCTTT | CASSLGQTNTEAFF | NA | TRBJ1-1 | TRBV28 | NA
TGTGCCAGCAGCCCGGGGACTAGCGGGAGTCTTGCCGGGGAGCTGTTTTTT | CASSPGTSGSLAGELFF | NA | TRBJ2-2 | TRBV11-3 | TRBD2
TGTGCCAGCAGCTCCGCCACTAGGGGAGTGAACACTGAAGCTTTCTTT | CASSSATRGVNTEAFF | NA | TRBJ1-1 | TRBV5-4 | NA
TGTGCCAGCAGCCAGATCGTGGCGTCGAACACCGGGGAGCTGTTTTTT | CASSQIVASNTGELFF | NA | TRBJ2-2 | TRBV4-2 | NA
TGTGCCAGCAGTGAAGCGGGGACTAGCTCCCTCGAGCAGTACTTC | CASSEAGTSSLEQYF | NA | TRBJ2-7 | TRBV6-1 | TRBD2
TGTGCCAGCAGCCCCGGGGGACAAGCGGGAAAATATGAGCAGTTCTTC | CASSPGGQAGKYEQFF | NA | TRBJ2-1 | TRBV9 | NA
TGTGCCAGCAGCCCTCAGCGGTCTAATGAGCAGTTCTTC | CASSPQRSNEQFF | NA | TRBJ2-1 | TRBV7-6 | NA
TGTGCCAGCAGCTTAATGGCAGCGGGAGGCGACGAGCAGTACTTC | CASSLMAAGGDEQYF | NA | TRBJ2-7 | TRBV7-2 | TRBD2
TGTGCCAGCAGTTACCTAGACAGGGGTCCCTACGAGCAGTACTTC | CASSYLDRGPYEQYF | NA | TRBJ2-7 | TRBV6-5 | TRBD1
TGTGCCAGCAGTGACCAGAGACAGACAAACACTGAAGCTTTCTTT | CASSDQRQTNTEAFF | NA | TRBJ1-1 | TRBV2 | NA
TGTGCCAGCGGCAGAACTAGCACAGATACGCAGTATTTT | CASGRTSTDTQYF | NA | TRBJ2-3 | TRBV25-1 | NA
TGTGCCAGCAGCTTAACAGCGAACACTGAAGCTTTCTTT | CASSLTANTEAFF | NA | TRBJ1-1 | TRBV7-7 | NA
TGTGCCAGCAGCCCCCGGGTGGGACAGGCTACTTCCTACGAGCAGTACTTC | CASSPRVGQATSYEQYF | NA | TRBJ2-7 | TRBV5-4 | TRBD1
TGTGCCAGCAGCTTGCGTGATACGCAGTATTTT | CASSLRDTQYF | NA | TRBJ2-3 | TRBV5-6 | NA
TGTGCCTGGAGTCAAGGTCAGGGGTTGGTAGGACAGCCCCAGCATTTT | CAWSQGQGLVGQPQHF | NA | TRBJ1-5 | TRBV30 | NA
TGTGCCAGCAGCTTGACGCTCGGAGACACCGGGGAGCTGTTTTTT | CASSLTLGDTGELFF | NA | TRBJ2-2 | TRBV5-4 | NA
TGTGCCAGCAGGCTCCAGGGTGTTGATGGCTACACCTTC | CASRLQGVDGYTF | NA | TRBJ1-2 | TRBV5-8 | NA
TGTGCCAGCTCACCACCCCACCCGAGAACTAACTATGGCTACACCTTC | CASSPPHPRTNYGYTF | NA | TRBJ1-2 | TRBV18 | NA
TGTGCCAGCAGCTCACAGGGATACGAGCAGTACTTC | CASSSQGYEQYF | NA | TRBJ2-7 | TRBV7-2 | NA
TGTGCCAGCAGTGATTCCCACACCCTGGGGGAGACCCAGTACTTC | CASSDSHTLGETQYF | NA | TRBJ2-5 | TRBV25-1 | NA
TGTGCCAGCAGCGATCCCTTAGGGGGTCAGCCCCAGCATTTT | CASSDPLGGQPQHF | few | TRBJ1-5 | TRBV7-8 | NA
TGCGCCAGCAGCCAAGTGGGACTTTCCTACGAGCAGTACTTC | CASSQVGLSYEQYF | NA | TRBJ2-7 | TRBV4-1 | NA
TGTGCCACAGCTATCTTAGGGGGCAGTAATCAGCCCCAGCATTTT | CATAILGGSNQPQHF | once | TRBJ1-5 | TRBV28 | TRBD1
TGTGCCAGCAGCGTAACTAGCGGGGGGTACAATGAGCAGTTCTTC | CASSVTSGGYNEQFF | NA | TRBJ2-1 | TRBV9 | TRBD2
TGTGCCAGCACTCAGGGGGGCAATCAGCCCCAGCATTTT | CASTQGGNQPQHF | NA | TRBJ1-5 | TRBV6-5 | TRBD1
TGTGCCAGCAGTGGACAGGGGAACGGTGGCTACACCTTC | CASSGQGNGGYTF | NA | TRBJ1-2 | TRBV6-5 | TRBD1
TGTGCCAGCAGCGTAGAGGGGGATGCTCTAGCTTTCTTT | CASSVEGDALAFF | NA | TRBJ1-1 | TRBV9 | NA
TGTGCCAGTAGTATCACAGCGCGGGGGGAGACCCAGTACTTC | CASSITARGETQYF | NA | TRBJ2-5 | TRBV19 | TRBD2
TGTGCCAGCAGTTCCTGGGGCAGGCCGGACGAGCAGTACTTC | CASSSWGRPDEQYF | NA | TRBJ2-7 | TRBV25-1 | NA
TGTGCCAGCAGCCACCCGGGTGGGGACAGGTCCTACGAGCAGTACTTC | CASSHPGGDRSYEQYF | once | TRBJ2-7 | TRBV5-6 | TRBD1
TGTGCCTCACAGGGTTTGGAGACCCAGTACTTC | CASQGLETQYF | once | TRBJ2-5 | TRBV30 | NA
TGTGCCAGCAGTCCTCGGACTAGCCCGACCCCTGAACTTAGCACAGATACGCAGTATTTT | CASSPRTSPTPELSTDTQYF | NA | TRBJ2-3 | TRBV27 | TRBD2
TGTGCCAGCAGCACTATTCCCCAGGGGGAAAAACTGTTTTTT | CASSTIPQGEKLFF | NA | TRBJ1-4 | TRBV9 | NA
TGTGCCAGCGTTTGGGCCCTCCCGAACGAGCAGTACTTC | CASVWALPNEQYF | once | TRBJ2-7 | TRBV6-1 | NA
TGTGCCTGGAGTGTAAGTTGGGGTCAGCCCCAGCATTTT | CAWSVSWGQPQHF | NA | TRBJ1-5 | TRBV30 | NA
TGTGCCAGCAGCTTAGTCTCAGGTGGAGAGACCCAGTACTTC | CASSLVSGGETQYF | NA | TRBJ2-5 | TRBV7-6 | NA
TGCGCCAGCAGCCAATCATCTTTCGGGACTAGCGGACTTGGCACAGATACGCAGTATTTT | CASSQSSFGTSGLGTDTQYF | NA | TRBJ2-3 | TRBV4-1 | TRBD2
TGTGCCACCAAGGAGAGGGAAACCACTGAAGCTTTCTTT | CATKERETTEAFF | NA | TRBJ1-1 | TRBV15 | NA
TGTGCCAGTCAAGGGCAGTACCAGAGCACAGATACGCAGTATTTT | CASQGQYQSTDTQYF | NA | TRBJ2-3 | TRBV18 | NA
TGTGCCTGGAGTGGGCCAGGAGAGGCTTTCTTT | CAWSGPGEAFF | NA | TRBJ1-1 | TRBV30 | NA